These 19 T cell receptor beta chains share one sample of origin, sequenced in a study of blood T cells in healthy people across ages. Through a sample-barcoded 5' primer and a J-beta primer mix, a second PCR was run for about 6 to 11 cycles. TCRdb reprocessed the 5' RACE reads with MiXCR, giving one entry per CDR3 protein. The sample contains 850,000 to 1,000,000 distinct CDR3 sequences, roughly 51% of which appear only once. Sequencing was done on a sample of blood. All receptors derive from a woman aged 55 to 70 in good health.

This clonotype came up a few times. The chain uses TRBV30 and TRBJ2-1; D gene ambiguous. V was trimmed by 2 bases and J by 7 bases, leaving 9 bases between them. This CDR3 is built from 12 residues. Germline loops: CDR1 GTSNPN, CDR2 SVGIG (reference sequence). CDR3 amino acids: CAWSRLGNEQFF. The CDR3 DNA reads TGTGCCTGGAGTCGTCTCGGGAATGAGCAGTTCTTC.

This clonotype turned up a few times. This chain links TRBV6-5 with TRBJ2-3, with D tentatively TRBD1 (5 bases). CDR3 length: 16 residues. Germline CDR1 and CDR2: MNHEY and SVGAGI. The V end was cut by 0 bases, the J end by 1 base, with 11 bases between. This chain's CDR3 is CASSYSEGVGTDTQYF. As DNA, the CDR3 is TGTGCCAGCAGTTACTCTGAAGGGGTGGGCACAGATACGCAGTATTTT.

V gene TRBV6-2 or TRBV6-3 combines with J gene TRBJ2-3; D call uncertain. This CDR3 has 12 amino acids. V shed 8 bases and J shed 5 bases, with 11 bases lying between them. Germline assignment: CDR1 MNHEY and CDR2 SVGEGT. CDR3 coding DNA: TGTGCCAGCGGACGATTGGGAGATACGCAGTATTTT. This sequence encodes CASGRLGDTQYF.

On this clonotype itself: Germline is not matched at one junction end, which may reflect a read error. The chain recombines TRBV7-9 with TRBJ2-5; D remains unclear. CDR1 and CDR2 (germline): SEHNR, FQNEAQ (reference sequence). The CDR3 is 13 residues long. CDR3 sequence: CASSFALQEIQYF. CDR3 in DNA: TGTGCCAGCAGCTTCGCCCTCCAAGAGATCCAGTACTTC.

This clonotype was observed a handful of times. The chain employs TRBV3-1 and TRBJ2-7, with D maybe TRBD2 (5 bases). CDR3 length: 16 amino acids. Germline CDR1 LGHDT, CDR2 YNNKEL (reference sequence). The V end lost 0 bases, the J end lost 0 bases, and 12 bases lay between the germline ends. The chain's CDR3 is CASSQDRSGTSYEQYF. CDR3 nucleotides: TGTGCCAGCAGCCAAGATCGAAGCGGAACCTCCTACGAGCAGTACTTC.

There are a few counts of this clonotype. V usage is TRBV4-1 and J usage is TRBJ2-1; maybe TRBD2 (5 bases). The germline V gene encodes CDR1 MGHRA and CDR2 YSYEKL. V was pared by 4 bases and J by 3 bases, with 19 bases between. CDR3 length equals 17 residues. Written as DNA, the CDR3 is TGCGCCAGCAGCCCAAGATCACCCGGGATTAGCTACAATGAGCAGTTCTTC. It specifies CASSPRSPGISYNEQFF.

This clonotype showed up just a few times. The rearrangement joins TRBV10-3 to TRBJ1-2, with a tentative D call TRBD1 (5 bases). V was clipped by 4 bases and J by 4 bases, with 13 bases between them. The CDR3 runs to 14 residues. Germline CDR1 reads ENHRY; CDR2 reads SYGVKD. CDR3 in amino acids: CAISGSGYLYGYTF. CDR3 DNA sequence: TGTGCCATCAGTGGTTCAGGGTACCTCTATGGCTACACCTTC.

The CDR3, as DNA: TGTGCCAGCAGTTTTTTGGGACAGGGCACTGAAGCTTTCTTT. The encoded protein is CASSFLGQGTEAFF. The chain recombines TRBV12-3 or TRBV12-4 with TRBJ1-1; 9 nucleotides line up with TRBD1. The CDR3 runs 14 residues. J lost 4 bases, V lost 3 bases, and 3 bases had no gene match.

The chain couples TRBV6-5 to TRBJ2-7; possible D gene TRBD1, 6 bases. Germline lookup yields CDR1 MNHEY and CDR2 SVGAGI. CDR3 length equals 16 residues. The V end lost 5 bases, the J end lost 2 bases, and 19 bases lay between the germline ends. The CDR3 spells CASSRPGHQAPYEQYF. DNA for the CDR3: TGTGCCAGCAGTCGTCCGGGACATCAGGCCCCCTACGAGCAGTACTTC.

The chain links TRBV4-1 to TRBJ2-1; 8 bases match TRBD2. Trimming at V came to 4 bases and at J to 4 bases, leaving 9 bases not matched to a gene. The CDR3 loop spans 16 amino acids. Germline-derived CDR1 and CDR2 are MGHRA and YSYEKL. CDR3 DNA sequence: TGCGCCAGCAGCCGAGAGGGCGGGGGGACTTACAATGAGCAGTTCTTC. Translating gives CASSREGGGTYNEQFF.

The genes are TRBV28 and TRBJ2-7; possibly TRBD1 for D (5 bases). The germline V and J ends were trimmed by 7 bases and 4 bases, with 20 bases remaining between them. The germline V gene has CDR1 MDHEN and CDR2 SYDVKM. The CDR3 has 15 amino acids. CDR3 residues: CASTPGAGSGYEQYF. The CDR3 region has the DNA TGTGCCAGCACCCCGGGTGCAGGGTCCGGATACGAGCAGTACTTC.

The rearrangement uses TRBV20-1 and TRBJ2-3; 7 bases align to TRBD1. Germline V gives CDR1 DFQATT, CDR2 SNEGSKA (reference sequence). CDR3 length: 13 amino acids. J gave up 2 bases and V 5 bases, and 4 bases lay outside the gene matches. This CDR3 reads CSAPDRPTDTQYF. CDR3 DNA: TGCAGTGCTCCGGACAGGCCCACAGATACGCAGTATTTT.

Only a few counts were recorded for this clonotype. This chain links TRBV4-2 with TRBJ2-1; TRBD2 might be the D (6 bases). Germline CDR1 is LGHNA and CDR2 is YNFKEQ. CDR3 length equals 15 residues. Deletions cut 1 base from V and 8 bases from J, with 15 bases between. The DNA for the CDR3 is TGTGCCAGCAGCCAAGCGGGAGCCTTGATAGATGAGCAGTTCTTC. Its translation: CASSQAGALIDEQFF.

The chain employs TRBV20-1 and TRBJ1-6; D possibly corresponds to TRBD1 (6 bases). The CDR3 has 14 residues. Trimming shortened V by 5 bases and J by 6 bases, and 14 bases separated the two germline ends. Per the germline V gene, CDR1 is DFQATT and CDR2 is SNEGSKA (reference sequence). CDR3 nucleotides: TGCAGTGCTGCCTGGGGGGCGGTTAATTCACCCCTCCACTTT. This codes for CSAAWGAVNSPLHF.

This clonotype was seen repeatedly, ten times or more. DNA for the CDR3: TGCGCCAGCAGCCAAGGGGCTGCCAACAGGGGTCCCAAATCCTACGAGCAGTACTTC. Protein product: CASSQGAANRGPKSYEQYF. The rearrangement joins TRBV4-1 to TRBJ2-7; 7 bases are a match to TRBD1. The CDR3 runs to 19 residues. V trimming: 1 base; J trimming: 1 base; junction bases outside the gene matches: 16. The germline V gene has CDR1 MGHRA and CDR2 YSYEKL.

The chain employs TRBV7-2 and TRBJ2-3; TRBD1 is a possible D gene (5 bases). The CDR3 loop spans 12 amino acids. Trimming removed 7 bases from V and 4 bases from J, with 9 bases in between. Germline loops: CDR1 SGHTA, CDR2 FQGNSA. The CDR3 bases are TGTGCCAGCATTAGGGGCCCAGATACGCAGTATTTT. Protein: CASIRGPDTQYF.

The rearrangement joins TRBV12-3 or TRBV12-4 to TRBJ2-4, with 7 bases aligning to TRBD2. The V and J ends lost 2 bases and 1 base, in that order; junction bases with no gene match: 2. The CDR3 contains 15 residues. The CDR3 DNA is TGTGCCAGCAGTTTATACGGGAGGGCCAAAAACATTCAGTACTTC. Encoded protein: CASSLYGRAKNIQYF.

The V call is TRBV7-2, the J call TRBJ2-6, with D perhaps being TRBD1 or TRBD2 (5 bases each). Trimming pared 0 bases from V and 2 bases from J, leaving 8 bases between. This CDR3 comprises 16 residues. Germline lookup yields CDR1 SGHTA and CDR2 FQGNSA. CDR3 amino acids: CASSLAVGPGANVLTF. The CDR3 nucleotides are TGTGCCAGCAGCTTAGCGGTGGGACCTGGGGCCAACGTCCTGACTTTC.

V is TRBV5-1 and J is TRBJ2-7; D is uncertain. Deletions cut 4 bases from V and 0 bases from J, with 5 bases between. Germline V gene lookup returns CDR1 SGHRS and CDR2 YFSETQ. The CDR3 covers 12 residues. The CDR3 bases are TGCGCCAGCAGCCGGGCCTCCTACGAGCAGTACTTC. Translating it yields CASSRASYEQYF.